The present TCR beta chain was sequenced within a study of T cell responses to AZD1222 COVID-19 vaccine. For this clone: What it binds is unknown.

Some clones are missing from TCRdb's copy, which holds only in-frame ones; the method was immunoSEQ multiplex PCR. The repertoire holds around 150,000 clones, with approximately 90% as singletons. General study points: Sampled repertoires all dated from after the peak T cell response. Along spike, vaccine-associated CD4 TCRs were found throughout, with dominance at 160-218 and 743-854. Mostly white British, mostly female donors; authors suggested clonal diversity may be underestimated. Reports say nearly half of spike-specific TCRs go after unmutated variant regions.

V lost 1 base, J lost 6 bases, and 3 bases stayed unmatched. Germline loops: CDR1 MNHEY, CDR2 SVGAGI. The CDR3 spans 14 residues. The input for sequencing was peripheral blood, taken on day 0 of AZD1222 vaccination. This receptor was taken from an adult in good health. The J gene is TRBJ1-2, the V gene TRBV6-5; 9 nucleotides match TRBD1. CDR3 nucleotide sequence: TGTGCCAGCAGTTACTTCGACAGGGGGGATGGCTACACCTTC. Translation: CASSYFDRGDGYTF.